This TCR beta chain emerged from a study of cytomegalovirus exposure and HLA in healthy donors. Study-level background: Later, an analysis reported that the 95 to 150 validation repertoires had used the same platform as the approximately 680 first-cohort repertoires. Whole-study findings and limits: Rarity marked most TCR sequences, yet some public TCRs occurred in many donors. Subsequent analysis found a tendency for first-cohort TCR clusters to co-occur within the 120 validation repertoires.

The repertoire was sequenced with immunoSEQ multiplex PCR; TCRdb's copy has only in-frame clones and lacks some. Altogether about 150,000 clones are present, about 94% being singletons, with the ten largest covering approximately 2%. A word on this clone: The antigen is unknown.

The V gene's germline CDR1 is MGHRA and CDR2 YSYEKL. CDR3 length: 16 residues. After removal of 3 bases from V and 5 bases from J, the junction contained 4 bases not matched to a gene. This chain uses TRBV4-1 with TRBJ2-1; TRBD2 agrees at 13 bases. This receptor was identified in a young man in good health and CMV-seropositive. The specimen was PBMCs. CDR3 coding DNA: TGCGCCAGCAGCCAGCTGGGACTAGCGGGGAACAATGAGCAGTTCTTC. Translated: CASSQLGLAGNNEQFF.